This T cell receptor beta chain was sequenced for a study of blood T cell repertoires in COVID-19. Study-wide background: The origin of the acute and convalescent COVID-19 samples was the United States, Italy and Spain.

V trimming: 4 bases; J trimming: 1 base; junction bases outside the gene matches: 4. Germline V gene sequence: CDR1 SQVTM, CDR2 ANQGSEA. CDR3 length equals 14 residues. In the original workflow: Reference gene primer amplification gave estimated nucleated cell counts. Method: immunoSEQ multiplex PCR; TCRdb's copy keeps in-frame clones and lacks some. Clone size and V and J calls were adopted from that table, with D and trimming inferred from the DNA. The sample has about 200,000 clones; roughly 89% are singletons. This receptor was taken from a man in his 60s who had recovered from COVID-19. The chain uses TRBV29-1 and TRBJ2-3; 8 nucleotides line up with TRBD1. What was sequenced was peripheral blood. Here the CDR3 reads CSVVVQGGTDTQYF. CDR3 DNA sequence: TGCAGCGTTGTGGTACAGGGGGGCACAGATACGCAGTATTTT.